The 9 T cell receptor beta chains reported below all come from one sample, sequenced in a study of T-cell memory formation after mild COVID-19. TCRdb used MiXCR to reprocess the 5' RACE reads, holding one entry per CDR3 protein. This table has some 130,000 distinct CDR3 sequences, approximately 6.2% appearing once. The sample taken for sequencing was PBMCs or a T cell subset sorted from them (not recorded which). The receptors were sampled from an adult woman who had mild COVID-19 (a few samples of this study predate the infection). Cell type and time point are not known.

This clonotype was observed a handful of times. The chain recombines TRBV12-3 or TRBV12-4 with TRBJ1-5, with TRBD1 as a possible D gene (6 bases). This CDR3 spans 21 amino acids. Deletions cut 6 bases from V and 0 bases from J, with 30 bases between. For the CDR3, the DNA is TGTGCCAGCAGCTACAGGGTTTCAGTCCTCCGGGGTCCGTATAGCAATCAGCCCCAGCATTTT. This translates into CASSYRVSVLRGPYSNQPQHF.

This clonotype was seen a handful of times. The rearrangement uses TRBV7-9 and TRBJ2-5; 8 positions match TRBD1. The length of the CDR3 is 15 residues. J gave up 3 bases and V 2 bases, and 5 bases lay outside the gene matches. Germline V gives CDR1 SEHNR, CDR2 FQNEAQ (reference sequence). The CDR3: CASSLTGGIKETQYF. The CDR3 DNA follows: TGTGCCAGCAGCTTAACAGGGGGGATTAAAGAGACCCAGTACTTC.

This clonotype was seen only a few times. This sequence joins TRBV10-3 and TRBJ1-6, with 7 bases lining up with TRBD1. Looked up from germline, CDR1 is ENHRY and CDR2 is SYGVKD. The CDR3 runs to 12 residues. The trim removed 6 bases at V and 7 bases at J, leaving 0 bases unmatched. The CDR3 region has the DNA TGTGCCATCAGGGGACAGAATTCACCCCTCCACTTT. It specifies CAIRGQNSPLHF.

The table lists this clonotype with many counts. The chain uses TRBV5-6 and TRBJ2-7, with 8 bases that match TRBD2. The CDR3 has 14 residues. Germline V gene lookup returns CDR1 SGHDT and CDR2 YYEEEE. V shed 1 base and J 6 bases; nucleotides not matched to a gene: 6. CDR3 loop: CASSLMSGRSEQYF. CDR3 DNA sequence: TGTGCCAGCAGCTTGATGAGCGGGAGAAGCGAGCAGTACTTC.

The chain uses TRBV7-9 and TRBJ2-2, with D uncertain. Germline loops: CDR1 SEHNR, CDR2 FQNEAQ (reference sequence). Trimming left V 6 bases short and J 6 bases short, with 11 bases between. The CDR3 runs 13 residues. The CDR3 region is CASSRPGPGELFF. The CDR3 DNA is TGTGCCAGCAGTCGTCCCGGTCCCGGGGAGCTGTTTTTT.

This clonotype was picked up a small number of times. The V call is TRBV5-5, the J call TRBJ1-1; 7 positions agree with TRBD1. The V gene's germline CDR1 is SGHKS and CDR2 YYEKEE (reference sequence). The CDR3 totals 13 residues. With 3 bases clipped from V and 5 bases from J, the junction kept 4 bases outside the gene matches. Here the CDR3 reads CASSSQQGTEAFF. The CDR3 DNA reads as TGTGCCAGCAGCTCTCAACAGGGGACTGAAGCTTTCTTT. The entire variable domain, with the rest obtained from reference TRBV5-5 and TRBJ1-1, is as follows: DAGVTQSPTHLIKTRGQQVTLRCSPISGHKSVSWYQQVLGQGPQFIFQYYEKEERGRGNFPDRFSARQFPNYSSELNVNALLLGDSALYLCASSSQQGTEAFFGQGTRLTVV.

The J gene is TRBJ1-1, the V gene TRBV12-3 or TRBV12-4; the D is unclear. The V end lost 6 bases, the J end lost 0 bases, and 5 bases lay between the germline ends. This CDR3 region has 12 residues. CDR3 nucleotides: TGTGCCAGCAGGGTCATGAACACTGAAGCTTTCTTT. This translates into CASRVMNTEAFF.

This clonotype has just a few counts. J is TRBJ2-7 and V is TRBV5-1, with TRBD1 identical over 7 bases. Germline assignment: CDR1 SGHRS and CDR2 YFSETQ. The V gene end was trimmed by 3 bases and the J gene end by 2 bases; junction bases not matched to a gene: 8. The CDR3 totals 15 residues. The CDR3, as DNA: TGCGCCAGCAGCTCGGACCCGACAGGGACCTACGAGCAGTACTTC. It encodes CASSSDPTGTYEQYF.

This clonotype was counted between two and nine times. The CDR3 loop reads CSARDPGETQYF. In DNA form, the CDR3 reads TGCAGTGCTAGAGACCCCGGAGAGACCCAGTACTTC. The chain joins TRBV20-1 to TRBJ2-5; D is undetermined. Germline CDR1 DFQATT, CDR2 SNEGSKA (reference sequence). V lost 0 bases and J lost 4, with 6 bases in between. The CDR3 covers 12 residues.